Below are 18 T cell receptor beta chains sequenced from a single sample in a study of metastatic and nonmetastatic thyroid tumors. Nobody among the patients had been given any treatment before thyroid surgery. TCRdb re-clonotyped the PCR reads via MiXCR. The sample includes roughly 16,000 clones, about 29% of them seen just once. Sample: tumor tissue. These receptors were obtained from a male donor with papillary thyroid cancer or a benign thyroid nodule (not recorded which). Some clones in this sample may be carry-over from other donors' samples.

This clone was counted at least ten times. This chain joins TRBV28 and TRBJ1-2; TRBD1 matches 7 bases. CDR3 length equals 15 residues. Germline V gene lookup returns CDR1 MDHEN and CDR2 SYDVKM. Unmatched junction bases numbered 8, after V lost 1 base and J lost 6 bases. CDR3 sequence (DNA): TGTGCCAGCAGTTTATTCGGTAGACAGGGACATGGCTACACCTTC. This sequence encodes CASSLFGRQGHGYTF.

This clone was counted only a few times. V is TRBV27 and J is TRBJ2-7; D is uncertain. CDR1 and CDR2 from the germline V gene are MNHEY and SMNVEV (reference sequence). The CDR3 contains 11 residues. The V gene lost 7 bases and the J gene lost 4 bases, with 8 bases spanning the gap. The CDR3 here is CASTLEYEQYF. The DNA for the CDR3 is TGTGCCAGCACCCTGGAATACGAGCAGTACTTC.

The rearrangement links TRBV5-1 to TRBJ1-1, with D possibly TRBD1 on 6 matching bases. Trimming stripped 0 bases from V and 7 bases from J, with 10 bases between. The CDR3 totals 13 residues. Germline CDR1 SGHRS, CDR2 YFSETQ. CDR3 nucleotide sequence: TGCGCCAGCAGCTTGGACAGGGCTCTTGAAGCTTTCTTT. It is translated as CASSLDRALEAFF.

By frequency in the sample, this clone is medium-sized (0.01 to 0.1%). The chain combines TRBV12-3 or TRBV12-4 with TRBJ2-1, with no clear D. Trimming shortened V by 3 bases and J by 10 bases, and 16 bases separated the two germline ends. The CDR3 has 14 amino acids. The chain's CDR3 is CASSLWAKTTEQFF. Here the CDR3 DNA reads TGTGCCAGCAGTTTGTGGGCCAAGACCACCGAGCAGTTCTTC.

This clone was detected a few times. The rearrangement joins TRBV6-1 to TRBJ2-1, with 11 bases identical to TRBD2. This CDR3 is built from 16 residues. The germline V gene has CDR1 MNHNS and CDR2 SASEGT. V dropped 7 bases and J dropped 9; count of bases not matched to a gene: 14. DNA of the CDR3: TGTGCCAGCATCCAGGGGCTAGCGGGAGGCGGTGGTGAGCAGTTCTTC. Its translation: CASIQGLAGGGGEQFF.

This rearrangement joins TRBV5-1 to TRBJ1-6, with 8 bases matching TRBD1. V was pared by 4 bases and J by 8 bases, with 5 bases of the junction left unmatched. In germline, CDR1 is SGHRS, CDR2 YFSETQ. CDR3 length: 14 amino acids. DNA for the CDR3: TGCGCCAGCAGCAGGGGACAGGATTATTCACCCCTCCACTTT. Protein sequence: CASSRGQDYSPLHF.

Sample share makes this clone medium-sized. The V and J genes are TRBV6-2 or TRBV6-3 and TRBJ2-7; TRBD2 matches 7 bases. The trim removed 4 bases at V and 0 bases at J, leaving 6 bases unmatched. Germline CDR1 MNHEY, CDR2 SVGEGT. CDR3 length: 15 residues. CDR3 in amino acids: CASSSDGRPSYEQYF. DNA for the CDR3: TGTGCCAGCAGTTCGGACGGGAGGCCCTCCTACGAGCAGTACTTC.

V is TRBV5-1 and J is TRBJ2-7, with 10 nucleotides matching TRBD2. The V segment lost 1 base and the J segment 0 bases; nucleotides outside the gene matches: 16. The CDR3 runs to 20 residues. The germline CDR1 and CDR2 sequences are SGHRS and YFSETQ. CDR3 loop: CASSLPSHSGRRRVSYEQYF. The CDR3 DNA is TGCGCCAGCAGCTTGCCCTCTCATAGCGGGAGGCGCCGAGTCTCCTACGAGCAGTACTTC.

There are many counts of this clone. This rearrangement joins TRBV28 to TRBJ2-1; D is possibly TRBD1 (5 bases). Per germline, CDR1 MDHEN and CDR2 SYDVKM. The CDR3 length is 16 residues. The V gene lost 6 bases and the J gene lost 1 base, with 16 bases spanning the gap. The CDR3 region is CASRRTWGASYNEQFF. The CDR3 nucleotides are TGTGCCAGCAGACGTACTTGGGGCGCTTCCTACAATGAGCAGTTCTTC.

V is TRBV27 and J is TRBJ2-1; D gene unclear. Germline loops: CDR1 MNHEY, CDR2 SMNVEV (reference sequence). The germline V and J ends were trimmed by 5 bases and 6 bases, with 8 bases remaining between them. CDR3 length: 12 amino acids. This CDR3 is CASSTLRNEQFF. In DNA form, the CDR3 reads TGTGCCAGCAGTACCCTGCGCAATGAGCAGTTCTTC.

This clone appeared many times. The rearrangement links TRBV18 to TRBJ1-4; D ambiguous. The CDR3 extends over 14 amino acids. V was clipped by 5 bases and J by 1 base, with 8 bases between them. CDR1 and CDR2 from the germline V gene are KGHSH and LQKENI. The CDR3 spells CASSTGKTNEKLFF. The CDR3 DNA reads as TGTGCCAGCTCAACTGGGAAAACTAATGAAAAACTGTTTTTT.

This chain links TRBV3-1 with TRBJ2-7; 12 nucleotides line up with TRBD2. V shed 8 bases and J 4 bases; nucleotides not matched to a gene: 0. Germline V gene lookup returns CDR1 LGHDT and CDR2 YNNKEL (reference sequence). CDR3 length: 12 residues. The CDR3 DNA sequence: TGTGCCAGCGGGACTAGCGGGTACGAGCAGTACTTC. Its translation is CASGTSGYEQYF.

The J gene is TRBJ2-7, the V gene TRBV14; TRBD1 is a possible D gene (6 bases). The CDR3 is made up of 16 amino acids. From germline, CDR1 is SGHDN and CDR2 FVKESK. V shed 6 bases and J shed 0 bases, with 18 bases lying between them. The CDR3 reads CASSHPAGASSYEQYF. CDR3 nucleotide sequence: TGTGCCAGCAGTCATCCCGCAGGGGCGAGCTCCTACGAGCAGTACTTC.

Ten or more counts support this clone. The V and J genes are TRBV6-2 or TRBV6-3 and TRBJ2-7, with 11 nucleotides matching TRBD2. There are 18 residues in the CDR3. Germline V gene sequence: CDR1 MNHEY, CDR2 SVGEGT. Unmatched junction bases numbered 11, after V lost 2 bases and J lost 2 bases. The CDR3 protein is CASSYGASGRYLTYEQYF. The CDR3 nucleotides are TGTGCCAGCAGTTACGGGGCTAGCGGGAGGTACTTAACCTACGAGCAGTACTTC.

Within the sample, this clone is medium-sized. The chain is built from TRBV13 and TRBJ2-7, with 8 bases matching TRBD2. V was clipped by 8 bases and J by 4 bases; unmatched bases: 10. This CDR3 has 14 amino acids. The germline V gene encodes CDR1 PRHDT and CDR2 FYEKMQ (reference sequence). The DNA of the CDR3 is TGTGCCAGCGCTAGGTCGGGAGGGTCGTACGAGCAGTACTTC. This gives the protein CASARSGGSYEQYF.

The chain carries TRBV20-1 and TRBJ1-5, with 9 bases lining up with TRBD1. V trimming: 6 bases; J trimming: 3 bases; junction bases outside the gene matches: 6. Per the germline V gene, CDR1 is DFQATT and CDR2 is SNEGSKA (reference sequence). The CDR3 runs 14 residues. CDR3 region: CSAPRTGDNQPQHF. CDR3 coding DNA: TGCAGTGCACCTAGGACAGGGGACAATCAGCCCCAGCATTTT.

This clone was seen only once. V gene TRBV30 combines with J gene TRBJ1-2; D gene ambiguous. CDR1 is GTSNPN, CDR2 SVGIG, per germline (reference sequence). CDR3 length: 12 amino acids. Trimming stripped 0 bases from V and 5 bases from J, with 7 bases between. Written as DNA, the CDR3 is TGTGCCTGGAGTGTAAGGGCTTATGGCTACACCTTC. It yields the protein CAWSVRAYGYTF.

Ten or more counts support this clone. V gene TRBV19 combines with J gene TRBJ2-5, with 8 bases that match TRBD2. The CDR3 runs 15 residues. Germline V gene sequence: CDR1 LNHDA, CDR2 SQIVND (reference sequence). After removal of 4 bases from V and 5 bases from J, the junction contained 9 bases not matched to a gene. CDR3 sequence: CASSRSGRGRETQYF. The CDR3 DNA sequence: TGTGCCAGTAGTAGGAGCGGGAGAGGGAGGGAGACCCAGTACTTC.